These 20 T cell receptor beta chains originate from one sample sequenced in a study of T cell repertoires in cytomegalovirus infection. In TCRdb, the reads were re-called with MiXCR into one record per CDR3 protein. The sample has a few hundred thousand distinct CDR3 sequences; approximately 22% are singletons. Sequences were obtained from CD8+ T cells from PBMCs. The receptors were gathered from a human donor in good health (CMV status not recorded). Some clones in this sample may be carry-over from other donors' samples.

This rearrangement joins TRBV5-4 to TRBJ2-2, with TRBD2 matching over 9 bases. After removal of 5 bases from V and 6 bases from J, the junction contained 2 bases not matched to a gene. Germline loops: CDR1 SGHNT, CDR2 YYREEE (reference sequence). The CDR3 contains 13 residues. The CDR3 is CASRTSGSGELFF. The CDR3 DNA sequence: TGTGCCAGCAGGACTAGCGGATCCGGGGAGCTGTTTTTT.

This clonotype was observed a handful of times. This sequence joins TRBV20-1 and TRBJ1-1; 7 bases are a match to TRBD1. CDR1 is DFQATT, CDR2 SNEGSKA, per germline (reference sequence). The J segment lost 4 bases and the V segment lost 5 bases, leaving 7 bases of the junction unmatched. This CDR3 contains 13 residues. For the CDR3, the DNA is TGCAGTGCTGATCAGGGGGTCATCACTGAAGCTTTCTTT. It is translated as CSADQGVITEAFF.

This rearrangement joins TRBV28 to TRBJ2-7; possible D gene TRBD2, 5 bases. This CDR3 spans 15 amino acids. Germline V gene sequence: CDR1 MDHEN, CDR2 SYDVKM. Between the trimmed V and J ends, which lost 4 bases and 1 base, there was a span of 14 bases. The DNA for the CDR3 is TGTGCCAGCAGTTACCGGGGTCCGTCGTCCTACGAGCAGTACTTC. Translation gives CASSYRGPSSYEQYF.

The chain combines TRBV28 with TRBJ2-7; TRBD1 matches at 9 bases. After removal of 5 bases from V and 3 bases from J, the junction contained 8 bases not matched to a gene. Looked up from germline, CDR1 is MDHEN and CDR2 is SYDVKM. The CDR3 is made up of 15 amino acids. The CDR3 sequence: CASSRPTGGRYEQYF. The CDR3 DNA sequence: TGTGCCAGCAGTAGACCGACAGGGGGTCGCTACGAGCAGTACTTC.

This clonotype has more than one count but fewer than ten. The chain links TRBV15 to TRBJ2-7; no definite D call. Deletions cut 0 bases from V and 3 bases from J, with 9 bases between. Germline assignment: CDR1 LNHNV and CDR2 YYDKDF (reference sequence). CDR3 size: 14 residues. The CDR3 region is CATSRDGQFYEQYF. The CDR3 DNA reads TGTGCCACCAGCAGAGATGGCCAGTTCTACGAGCAGTACTTC.

The chain carries TRBV6-5 and TRBJ2-5, with 9 bases fitting TRBD1. The CDR3 length is 14 residues. The V gene end was trimmed by 2 bases and the J gene end by 4 bases; junction bases not matched to a gene: 2. Germline V gives CDR1 MNHEY, CDR2 SVGAGI. CDR3 protein: CASSYDRGAETQYF. The DNA of the CDR3 is TGTGCCAGCAGTTACGACAGGGGGGCAGAGACCCAGTACTTC.

This clonotype was detected a few times. The chain joins TRBV4-1 to TRBJ2-5; 9 bases line up with TRBD1. V was clipped by 0 bases and J by 7 bases; unmatched bases: 6. This CDR3 is 15 amino acids long. Germline V gives CDR1 MGHRA, CDR2 YSYEKL. CDR3 DNA sequence: TGCGCCAGCAGCCAAGAAGGGACAGGGTCCGGGACCCAGTACTTC. This translates into CASSQEGTGSGTQYF.

There are a few counts of this clonotype. The chain joins TRBV4-1 to TRBJ1-2; D unclear. CDR3 length: 14 residues. Trimming removed 0 bases from V and 6 bases from J, with 11 bases in between. The germline V gene encodes CDR1 MGHRA and CDR2 YSYEKL. This chain's CDR3 is CASSQERAMDGYTF. CDR3 in DNA: TGCGCCAGCAGCCAAGAAAGGGCTATGGATGGCTACACCTTC.

This chain uses TRBV12-3 or TRBV12-4 with TRBJ2-1; tentatively, D is TRBD1 (6 bases). V was trimmed by 6 bases and J by 7 bases, leaving 16 bases between them. CDR3 length: 14 residues. CDR3 bases: TGTGCCAGCAGACCACTCCAGGGGACGAATGAGCAGTTCTTC. This gives the protein CASRPLQGTNEQFF.

Only a few counts were recorded for this clonotype. The chain is built from TRBV20-1 and TRBJ1-1; D remains ambiguous. CDR3 length equals 11 residues. V lost 6 bases and J lost 2, with 7 bases in between. From germline, CDR1 is DFQATT and CDR2 SNEGSKA (reference sequence). CDR3 sequence: CSAANNTEAFF. CDR3 nucleotide sequence: TGCAGTGCGGCCAATAACACTGAAGCTTTCTTT.

The chain employs TRBV12-5 and TRBJ1-1; D is undetermined. CDR1 LGHNT and CDR2 FRNRAP come from the germline V gene. This CDR3 is 12 amino acids long. V was clipped by 5 bases and J by 7 bases, with 11 bases between them. The CDR3 bases are TGTGCTAGTGGTGAACCCTCCAGTGAAGCTTTCTTT. It encodes CASGEPSSEAFF.

V is TRBV2 and J is TRBJ2-1, with 10 bases that match TRBD2. V was clipped by 3 bases and J by 4 bases; unmatched bases: 6. Germline V gene lookup returns CDR1 SNHLY and CDR2 FYNNEI. This CDR3 region has 16 residues. CDR3 sequence reads: CASSDPSGGAYNEQFF. CDR3 nucleotide sequence: TGTGCCAGCAGTGACCCTAGCGGGGGTGCGTACAATGAGCAGTTCTTC.

The chain employs TRBV28 and TRBJ1-3; 7 nucleotides match TRBD1. This CDR3 region has 15 residues. The germline gives CDR1 MDHEN, CDR2 SYDVKM. Trimming cost V 5 bases and J 0 bases; bases outside gene matches: 4. This CDR3 is CASSVDRSSGNTIYF. CDR3 in DNA: TGTGCCAGCAGTGTGGACAGGAGCTCTGGAAACACCATATATTTT.

At least ten counts were recorded for this clonotype. This chain connects TRBV7-9 to TRBJ1-1; D possibly corresponds to TRBD1 (5 bases). The ends were cut back, 1 base at V and 5 bases at J, with 14 bases in the middle. The CDR3 extends over 15 amino acids. CDR1 and CDR2 (germline): SEHNR, FQNEAQ (reference sequence). For the CDR3, the DNA is TGTGCCAGCAGCTTAGTTTCAGGGATTTCGACTGAAGCTTTCTTT. This translates into CASSLVSGISTEAFF.

This clonotype was counted between two and nine times. As DNA, the CDR3 is TGTGCCAGCAGTTCGTACAGGGGACTCCTCTATGGCTACACCTTC. Amino acid sequence: CASSSYRGLLYGYTF. The chain recombines TRBV12-3 or TRBV12-4 with TRBJ1-2; 7 bases fit TRBD1. Germline trimming cut 4 bases from V and 4 bases from J; bases unmatched to any gene: 9. The CDR3 length is 15 residues.

The rearrangement links TRBV6-6 to TRBJ1-2; no clear D gene. Trimming removed 6 bases at V and 6 bases at J, with 17 bases between. Germline V gives CDR1 MNHNY, CDR2 SVGAGI (reference sequence). The CDR3 sequence is 14 residues long. The CDR3 region is CASRGGGVWDGYTF. The CDR3 nucleotides are TGTGCCAGCAGAGGTGGCGGGGTTTGGGATGGCTACACCTTC.

CDR3 sequence: CASSDYPGITGELFF. CDR3 DNA: TGTGCCAGCAGTGACTACCCGGGGATAACCGGGGAGCTGTTTTTT. The chain has TRBV6-4 and TRBJ2-2; possible D gene TRBD2, 5 bases. Trimming stripped 1 base from V and 5 bases from J, with 11 bases between. This CDR3 region has 15 residues. Germline V gene sequence: CDR1 MRHNA, CDR2 SNTAGT.

Only a few counts were recorded for this clonotype. The rearrangement uses TRBV28 and TRBJ2-3; D uncertain. With 6 bases removed from V and 5 bases from J, the gap between germline ends came to 15 bases. CDR1 MDHEN and CDR2 SYDVKM come from the germline V gene. The CDR3 has 14 amino acids. The CDR3, as DNA: TGTGCCAGCAGCCCGATTTCCGGAGTAGATACGCAGTATTTT. Its translation: CASSPISGVDTQYF.

This clonotype was observed a handful of times. The gene calls are TRBV11-2 and TRBJ2-1; TRBD2 aligns across 7 bases. Germline-derived CDR1 and CDR2 are SGHAT and FQNNGV. The CDR3 consists of 17 residues. Trimming removed 4 bases from V and 0 bases from J; junction bases left unmatched: 9. CDR3 bases: TGTGCCAGCAGCTCTAAATCAGCGGGGAGCTCCTACAATGAGCAGTTCTTC. It specifies CASSSKSAGSSYNEQFF. Looking up the rest from reference TRBV11-2 and TRBJ2-1 gives the full variable domain: EAGVAQSPRYKIIEKRQSVAFWCNPISGHATLYWYQQILGQGPKLLIQFQNNGVVDDSQLPKDRFSAERLKGVDSTLKIQPAKLEDSAVYLCASSSKSAGSSYNEQFFGPGTRLTVL.

The V call is TRBV7-9, the J call TRBJ2-3; weak D call: TRBD2 (6 bases). Germline V gene lookup returns CDR1 SEHNR and CDR2 FQNEAQ (reference sequence). The CDR3 extends over 19 amino acids. Trimming cost V 5 bases and J 0 bases, with 24 bases left between them. The CDR3 DNA follows: TGTGCCAGCAGCCCACACGCGGGGCTCGCGGAACCTAGCACAGATACGCAGTATTTT. Its translation: CASSPHAGLAEPSTDTQYF. Supplemented by reference TRBV7-9 and TRBJ2-3, the full variable domain reads DTGVSQNPRHKITKRGQNVTFRCDPISEHNRLYWYRQTLGQGPEFLTYFQNEAQLEKSRLLSDRFSAERPKGSFSTLEIQRTEQGDSAMYLCASSPHAGLAEPSTDTQYFGPGTRLTVL.